This T cell receptor (beta chain) was identified in a study of CD8 T cells in Susac syndrome. Germline loops: CDR1 SGHTA, CDR2 FQGNSA. The V gene lost 2 bases and the J gene lost 5 bases, with 10 bases spanning the gap. This CDR3 comprises 13 residues. Sequencing of TCR beta was undertaken in CD8+ and CD4+ T cells derived from blood. Negative isolation was used for CD8+ and CD4+ T cells, and FACS enrichment was applied to TEMRA cells. It was with random hexamers that roughly 0.45 to 1 ug RNA was reverse transcribed. TCRdb recomputed calls from the immunoSEQ multiplex PCR reads with MiXCR, one row per CDR3 protein. This table holds more than 130,000 distinct CDR3 sequences, 94% found once.

The sequence was obtained from a human donor in good health. Sequencing was performed on CD8+ T cells from PBMCs. The chain recombines TRBV7-2 with TRBJ2-7, with D uncertain. The CDR3 sequence is CASSLPDRDEQYF. The CDR3 nucleotides read TGTGCCAGCAGCTTACCCGACCGGGACGAGCAGTACTTC.